What follows are 12 T cell receptor beta chains derived from one specimen sequenced in a study of blood T cell repertoires in COVID-19. The table came from immunoSEQ multiplex PCR; TCRdb's copy has only in-frame clones and leaves some out. The repertoire consists of 190,000 or so clones, with roughly four fifths occurring once and the leading ten covering roughly 12%. The sample consisted of PBMCs or T cells enriched from blood (not recorded which). The receptors were gathered from a middle-aged man who had recovered from COVID-19.

J is TRBJ2-5 and V is TRBV19; a possible D gene is TRBD2 (5 bases). Germline V gene sequence: CDR1 LNHDA, CDR2 SQIVND (reference sequence). This CDR3 contains 13 residues. Trimming took 4 bases from V and 5 from J, leaving 11 bases between them. CDR3 sequence reads: CASSNRGRETQYF. In nucleotides, the CDR3 is TGTGCCAGTAGTAATCGGGGAAGGGAGACCCAGTACTTC. The full variable domain, in which reference TRBV19 and TRBJ2-5 provide the parts outside the CDR3, is DGGITQSPKYLFRKEGQNVTLSCEQNLNHDAMYWYRQDPGQGLRLIYYSQIVNDFQKGDIAEGYSVSREKKESFPLTVTSAQKNPTAFYLCASSNRGRETQYFGPGTRLLVL.

The J gene is TRBJ1-5, the V gene TRBV18; TRBD1 agrees at 7 bases. The length of the CDR3 is 14 residues. The V gene end was trimmed by 3 bases and the J gene end by 8 bases; junction bases not matched to a gene: 7. Looked up from germline, CDR1 is KGHSH and CDR2 is LQKENI. CDR3 coding DNA: TGTGCCAGCTCACCCAACTTACAGGGGAAGCCCCAGCATTTT. It yields the protein CASSPNLQGKPQHF.

This sequence joins TRBV7-6 and TRBJ2-7; 9 bases align to TRBD2. Per the germline V gene, CDR1 is SGHVS and CDR2 is FNYEAQ. V lost 1 base, J lost 4 bases, and 11 bases stayed unmatched. The CDR3 extends over 17 amino acids. The CDR3 is CASSLGPGLAAYYEQYV. The CDR3 DNA reads TGTGCCAGCAGCTTAGGGCCGGGACTAGCTGCGTATTACGAGCAGTACGTC.

This sequence joins TRBV29-1 and TRBJ2-3; possible D gene TRBD1, 6 bases. Germline CDR1 and CDR2: SQVTM and ANQGSEA. V lost 3 bases and J 5 bases, leaving 15 bases between the germline ends. The CDR3 covers 14 residues. CDR3 in amino acids: CSVDGGRLGDTQYF. CDR3 sequence (DNA): TGCAGCGTTGATGGGGGCCGCCTGGGAGATACGCAGTATTTT.

The chain has TRBV19 and TRBJ1-4; D remains unclear. Germline V gene data show CDR1 as LNHDA and CDR2 as SQIVND (reference sequence). V lost 3 bases, J lost 6 bases, and 8 bases lay in between. The CDR3 is 13 amino acids. CDR3 in amino acids: CASSMARDEKLFF. CDR3 DNA sequence: TGTGCCAGTAGTATGGCGAGGGATGAAAAACTGTTTTTT.

This clone has only a few counts. The chain uses TRBV2 and TRBJ1-1, with a tentative D call TRBD1 (5 bases). Germline V gene lookup returns CDR1 SNHLY and CDR2 FYNNEI. The CDR3 is made up of 15 amino acids. Between the trimmed V and J ends, which lost 3 bases and 4 bases, there was a span of 15 bases. The CDR3 loop is CASSDTGGVGTEAFF. The CDR3 DNA sequence: TGTGCCAGCAGTGATACGGGGGGTGTAGGCACTGAAGCTTTCTTT.

The CDR3 loop reads CASSQAGAGAADTQYF. The CDR3, as DNA: TGTGCCAGCAGCCAGGCAGGAGCGGGAGCCGCAGATACGCAGTATTTT. The chain is built from TRBV7-2 and TRBJ2-3; 8 nucleotides match TRBD2. The germline gives CDR1 SGHTA, CDR2 FQGNSA. The CDR3 covers 16 residues. With 5 bases clipped from V and 4 bases from J, the junction kept 11 bases outside the gene matches.

This chain links TRBV5-1 with TRBJ1-3; no clear D gene. V lost 0 bases and J lost 3, with 7 bases in between. The CDR3 has 14 residues. CDR1 and CDR2 from the germline V gene are SGHRS and YFSETQ. The CDR3 loop reads CASSLGEDGNTIYF. DNA of the CDR3: TGCGCCAGCAGCTTGGGAGAGGATGGAAACACCATATATTTT.

This clone appeared a few times. V usage is TRBV27 and J usage is TRBJ2-1; 9 bases fit TRBD2. This CDR3 comprises 15 residues. Germline V gives CDR1 MNHEY, CDR2 SMNVEV (reference sequence). Trimming removed 3 bases from V and 9 bases from J; junction bases left unmatched: 9. The CDR3 sequence: CASSFGAGGQGEQFF. The CDR3 DNA follows: TGTGCCAGCAGTTTTGGAGCGGGAGGTCAGGGTGAGCAGTTCTTC.

The chain links TRBV7-9 to TRBJ2-3, with D possibly being TRBD2 (5 bases). V dropped 0 bases and J dropped 6 bases, with 10 bases sitting between them. The germline gives CDR1 SEHNR, CDR2 FQNEAQ (reference sequence). The CDR3 is made up of 14 amino acids. The CDR3 DNA reads as TGTGCCAGCAGCTTAGCCGGAGGAGCCGATACGCAGTATTTT. Its translation is CASSLAGGADTQYF.

The chain is built from TRBV27 and TRBJ2-7; 11 bases are shared with TRBD2. J was trimmed by 1 base and V by 5 bases; bases with no gene match: 7. Per the germline V gene, CDR1 is MNHEY and CDR2 is SMNVEV (reference sequence). The length of the CDR3 is 16 residues. The CDR3 DNA sequence: TGTGCCAGCAGTCCCCCAAGACTAGCGGGGTCCTACGAGCAGTACTTC. Residues: CASSPPRLAGSYEQYF.

The rearrangement joins TRBV12-3 or TRBV12-4 to TRBJ1-2; 11 bases are a match to TRBD1. V lost 6 bases and J lost 7; bases outside the gene matches: 4. The CDR3 sequence is 13 residues long. The CDR3: CASRGTGGFGYTF. In nucleotides, the CDR3 is TGTGCCAGCAGAGGGACAGGGGGTTTTGGCTACACCTTC.